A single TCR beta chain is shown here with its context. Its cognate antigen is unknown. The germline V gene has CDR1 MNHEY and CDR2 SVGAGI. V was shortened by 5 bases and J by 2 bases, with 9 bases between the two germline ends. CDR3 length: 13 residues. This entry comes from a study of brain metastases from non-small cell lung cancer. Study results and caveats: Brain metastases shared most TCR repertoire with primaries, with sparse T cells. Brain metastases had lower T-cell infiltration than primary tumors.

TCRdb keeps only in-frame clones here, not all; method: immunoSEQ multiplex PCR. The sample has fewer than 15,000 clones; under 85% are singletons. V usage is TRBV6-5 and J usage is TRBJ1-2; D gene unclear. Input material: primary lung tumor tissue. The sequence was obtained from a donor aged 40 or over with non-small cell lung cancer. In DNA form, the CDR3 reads TGTGCCAGCAGTCCGACGCCCAACTATGGCTACACCTTC. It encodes CASSPTPNYGYTF.